Below, 27 T cell receptor beta chains from the same sample are listed, as sequenced in a study of blood T cell repertoires in COVID-19. TCRdb's table, derived via immunoSEQ multiplex PCR, lists solely in-frame clones and lacks some. The sample lists around 260,000 clones; 70% to 90% were seen once. Sequencing was performed on PBMCs or T cells enriched from blood (not recorded which). The receptor source for this set is a woman aged 30 to 39 who had recovered from COVID-19.

V and J are TRBV28 and TRBJ1-1; 8 nucleotides match TRBD1. Germline CDR1 reads MDHEN; CDR2 reads SYDVKM. V trimming: 5 bases; J trimming: 7 bases; junction bases outside the gene matches: 6. CDR3 length: 13 amino acids. CDR3 DNA sequence: TGTGCCAGCAGTCCCGGACAGGGTAGTGAAGCTTTCTTT. Its translation: CASSPGQGSEAFF.

The CDR3 DNA reads TGCGCCAGCAGGCTACAGGGCAGCTCCTACAATGAGCAGTTCTTC. This translates into CASRLQGSSYNEQFF. The V and J genes are TRBV4-1 and TRBJ2-1, with D possibly matching TRBD1 (6 bases). There are 15 residues in the CDR3. The germline V and J ends were trimmed by 6 bases and 0 bases, with 12 bases remaining between them. CDR1 is MGHRA, CDR2 YSYEKL, per germline.

The gene calls are TRBV5-1 and TRBJ1-4, with no clear D. The CDR3 contains 14 residues. V was shortened by 3 bases and J by 0 bases, with 6 bases between the two germline ends. Looked up from germline, CDR1 is SGHRS and CDR2 is YFSETQ. CDR3 region: CASSSFATNEKLFF. The CDR3 DNA reads as TGCGCCAGCAGCTCTTTCGCAACTAATGAAAAACTGTTTTTT.

The chain is built from TRBV6-5 and TRBJ2-7, with D perhaps matching TRBD2 (6 bases). The CDR3 consists of 15 residues. V lost 0 bases to trimming and J lost 5 bases, with 14 bases between them. From germline, CDR1 is MNHEY and CDR2 SVGAGI. CDR3 DNA sequence: TGTGCCAGCAGTTACTCCGGTGGGAGGATCCACGAGCAGTACTTC. Encoded protein: CASSYSGGRIHEQYF.

J is TRBJ1-5 and V is TRBV3-1 (or the pseudogene TRBV3-2); D may be TRBD1 (5 bases). The CDR3 loop spans 13 amino acids. Germline lookup yields CDR1 LGHDT and CDR2 YNNKEL (reference sequence). Trimming pared 3 bases from V and 6 bases from J, leaving 9 bases between. CDR3 coding DNA: TGTGCCAGCAGCCATGAAGGGGTTCAGCCCCAGCATTTT. This encodes CASSHEGVQPQHF.

The chain carries TRBV3-1 (or the pseudogene TRBV3-2) and TRBJ1-4, with D tentatively TRBD1 (5 bases). The germline CDR1 and CDR2 sequences are LGHDT and YNNKEL (reference sequence). The V end was cut by 5 bases, the J end by 4 bases, with 20 bases between. The CDR3 has 17 residues. CDR3 amino acids: CASSYKRRTSLNEKLFF. The CDR3 region has the DNA TGTGCCAGCAGCTATAAGCGTCGGACATCGCTTAATGAAAAACTGTTTTTT.

The genes are TRBV28 and TRBJ1-6, with 8 bases matching TRBD1. This CDR3 has 17 amino acids. Germline CDR1 and CDR2: MDHEN and SYDVKM. V lost 2 bases to trimming and J lost 9 bases; unmatched junction nucleotides: 12. The CDR3 loop reads CASSLPLGRGLGSPLHF. The CDR3 DNA reads as TGTGCCAGCAGTTTACCCCTCGGCAGGGGGCTCGGTTCACCCCTCCACTTT.

The chain has TRBV7-8 and TRBJ2-3; 7 nucleotides match TRBD2. This CDR3 spans 14 amino acids. The J segment lost 6 bases and the V segment lost 2 bases, leaving 5 bases of the junction unmatched. Germline V CDR1 and CDR2: SGHVS, FQNEAQ. CDR3 nucleotides: TGTGCCAGCAGCTTACAGCGGGGTGAGGATACGCAGTATTTT. Amino acids: CASSLQRGEDTQYF.

The chain carries TRBV10-3 and TRBJ2-1, with 7 positions matching TRBD1. In germline, CDR1 is ENHRY, CDR2 SYGVKD. The CDR3 totals 14 residues. Trimming removed 8 bases from V and 6 bases from J; junction bases left unmatched: 10. In DNA form, the CDR3 reads TGTGCCATCGGTCGACAGGGAGATAGCAATGAGCAGTTCTTC. Translated, it gives CAIGRQGDSNEQFF.

J is TRBJ2-7 and V is TRBV3-1 (or the pseudogene TRBV3-2); D is uncertain. V shed 0 bases and J shed 3 bases, with 12 bases lying between them. This CDR3 is built from 15 residues. Germline CDR1 is LGHDT and CDR2 is YNNKEL (reference sequence). CDR3 region: CASSQDWASVYEQYF. CDR3 DNA sequence: TGTGCCAGCAGCCAAGATTGGGCTTCCGTCTACGAGCAGTACTTC.

DNA of the CDR3: TGTGCCAGCAGTGCAGCTAGCGGAGGCACAGATACGCAGTATTTT. It translates to CASSAASGGTDTQYF. V and J are TRBV25-1 and TRBJ2-3, with 7 bases identical to TRBD2. J lost 1 base, V lost 4 bases, and 5 bases had no gene match. This CDR3 spans 15 amino acids. The V gene's germline CDR1 is MGHDK and CDR2 SYGVNS. Full variable domain (remainder filled in from reference TRBV25-1 and TRBJ2-3): EADIYQTPRYLVIGTGKKITLECSQTMGHDKMYWYQQDPGMELHLIHYSYGVNSTEKGDLSSESTVSRIRTEHFPLTLESARPSHTSQYLCASSAASGGTDTQYFGPGTRLTVL.

V is TRBV30 and J is TRBJ2-5; 7 nucleotides align to TRBD1. Trimming cost V 2 bases and J 2 bases; bases outside gene matches: 5. This CDR3 contains 14 residues. Germline assignment: CDR1 GTSNPN and CDR2 SVGIG (reference sequence). The CDR3 loop is CAWSLRGRQETQYF. CDR3 coding DNA: TGTGCCTGGAGTTTAAGGGGGCGACAAGAGACCCAGTACTTC.

This clone was picked up one time. The V and J genes are TRBV9 and TRBJ1-1; weak D call: TRBD1 (5 bases). Germline lookup yields CDR1 SGDLS and CDR2 YYNGEE. CDR3 length: 13 residues. V was cut by 5 bases and J by 0 bases, with 8 bases left in between. CDR3 sequence: CASRTDMNTEAFF. DNA of the CDR3: TGTGCCAGCAGGACAGACATGAACACTGAAGCTTTCTTT.

The chain uses TRBV28 and TRBJ1-1; 7 nucleotides line up with TRBD1. This CDR3 is 15 amino acids long. The ends lost 4 bases at V and 3 bases at J; junction bases unmatched: 8. Germline values: CDR1 MDHEN, CDR2 SYDVKM. Written as DNA, the CDR3 is TGTGCCAGCAGTTCAGAAACCAGGGGGTACACTGAAGCTTTCTTT. Protein sequence: CASSSETRGYTEAFF.

J is TRBJ2-7 and V is TRBV10-3; D is perhaps TRBD2 (5 bases). Germline-derived CDR1 and CDR2 are ENHRY and SYGVKD. Trimming left V 10 bases short and J 0 bases short, with 22 bases between. The CDR3 totals 16 residues. CDR3 DNA sequence: TGTGCCACCGAGGACTTCGTTGGTTCAAGCTCCTACGAGCAGTACTTC. Amino acid sequence: CATEDFVGSSSYEQYF.

The chain employs TRBV28 and TRBJ1-5; D not certain. This CDR3 is 21 amino acids long. Germline V lookup: CDR1 MDHEN, CDR2 SYDVKM. Trimming removed 3 bases at V and 0 bases at J, with 27 bases between. This CDR3 reads CASSFPRRESVPMYSNQPQHF. In DNA form, the CDR3 reads TGTGCCAGCAGTTTCCCTCGTCGGGAATCGGTCCCAATGTATAGCAATCAGCCCCAGCATTTT.

This sequence joins TRBV19 and TRBJ2-1; D ambiguous. V lost 1 base to trimming and J lost 1 base, with 8 bases between them. The CDR3 has 15 residues. The germline V gene has CDR1 LNHDA and CDR2 SQIVND (reference sequence). The chain's CDR3 is CASSIGSVSYNEQFF. The CDR3 DNA follows: TGTGCCAGTAGTATAGGGAGCGTTTCCTACAATGAGCAGTTCTTC.

The rearrangement uses TRBV11-1 and TRBJ2-7; D may be TRBD2 (5 bases). V lost 2 bases and J 3 bases, leaving 11 bases between the germline ends. Germline V gene sequence: CDR1 SGHAT, CDR2 FQDESV (reference sequence). This CDR3 has 14 amino acids. CDR3 DNA: TGTGCCAGCAGCTTATTCGAGCGGAACTACGAGCAGTACTTC. This sequence encodes CASSLFERNYEQYF. Drawing the rest from reference TRBV11-1 and TRBJ2-7, the complete variable domain is EAEVAQSPRYKITEKSQAVAFWCDPISGHATLYWYRQILGQGPELLVQFQDESVVDDSQLPKDRFSAERLKGVDSTLKIQPAELGDSAMYLCASSLFERNYEQYFGPGTRLTVT.

The rearrangement links TRBV10-1 to TRBJ2-1; 13 bases align to TRBD2. Germline CDR1 is WNHNN and CDR2 is SYGVQD (reference sequence). J was trimmed by 7 bases and V by 4 bases; bases with no gene match: 7. This CDR3 is 16 amino acids long. CDR3 nucleotide sequence: TGCGCCAGCAGTGGGACTAGCGGGAGAATGGGGAATGAGCAGTTCTTC. Amino acids: CASSGTSGRMGNEQFF.

This clone has only a few counts. In DNA form, the CDR3 reads TGTGCCAGCAGCTTAGACGGGGGAACCTACAATGAGCAGTTCTTC. Its translation: CASSLDGGTYNEQFF. The chain has TRBV7-3 and TRBJ2-1, with TRBD2 as a possible D gene (6 bases). The CDR3 is made up of 15 amino acids. Per the germline V gene, CDR1 is SGHTA and CDR2 is FQGTGA. The germline V and J ends were trimmed by 2 bases and 2 bases, with 10 bases remaining between them. The variable domain in full, with the rest retrieved from reference TRBV7-3 and TRBJ2-1, is GAGVSQTPSNKVTEKGKYVELRCDPISGHTALYWYRQSLGQGPEFLIYFQGTGAADDSGLPNDRFFAVRPEGSVSTLKIQRTERGDSAVYLCASSLDGGTYNEQFFGPGTRLTVL.

This chain connects TRBV5-6 to TRBJ1-4; a weak D match, TRBD1 (5 bases). This CDR3 is 16 amino acids long. V was shortened by 4 bases and J by 4 bases, with 17 bases between the two germline ends. The germline CDR1 and CDR2 sequences are SGHDT and YYEEEE. The DNA for the CDR3 is TGTGCCAGCAGCACAGGAGGCGGGAGGGGTAATGAAAAACTGTTTTTT. It codes for CASSTGGGRGNEKLFF.

V usage is TRBV4-1 and J usage is TRBJ1-1; a possible D gene is TRBD1 (5 bases). CDR1 and CDR2 from the germline V gene are MGHRA and YSYEKL. This CDR3 spans 13 amino acids. V was pared by 1 base and J by 5 bases, with 8 bases between. CDR3 loop: CASSQGGRTEAFF. In nucleotides, the CDR3 is TGCGCCAGCAGCCAAGGGGGCAGAACTGAAGCTTTCTTT.

The J gene is TRBJ1-3, the V gene TRBV7-9; D unclear. In germline, CDR1 is SEHNR, CDR2 FQNEAQ (reference sequence). The V gene lost 2 bases and the J gene lost 0 bases, with 11 bases spanning the gap. The CDR3 contains 16 residues. CDR3 coding DNA: TGTGCCAGCAGCTTAACCCTACAGACCTCTGGAAACACCATATATTTT. Protein product: CASSLTLQTSGNTIYF. The whole variable domain, remainder taken from reference TRBV7-9 and TRBJ1-3, is DTGVSQNPRHKITKRGQNVTFRCDPISEHNRLYWYRQTLGQGPEFLTYFQNEAQLEKSRLLSDRFSAERPKGSFSTLEIQRTEQGDSAMYLCASSLTLQTSGNTIYFGEGSWLTVV.

The V call is TRBV7-3, the J call TRBJ2-1, with D possibly TRBD2 on 6 matching bases. Germline V gene data show CDR1 as SGHTA and CDR2 as FQGTGA. The ends were cut back, 2 bases at V and 0 bases at J, with 8 bases in the middle. This CDR3 region has 15 residues. CDR3 DNA sequence: TGTGCCAGCAGCTTATGGCGGGACTCCTACAATGAGCAGTTCTTC. This encodes CASSLWRDSYNEQFF.

The CDR3 bases are TGTGCCAGCAGCTTACTGAGCGGGGGAAGGTATGAGCAGTTCTTC. Its translation is CASSLLSGGRYEQFF. The rearrangement uses TRBV11-2 and TRBJ2-1; 8 bases match TRBD2. The length of the CDR3 is 15 residues. Germline V gives CDR1 SGHAT, CDR2 FQNNGV. V lost 2 bases to trimming and J lost 8 bases; unmatched junction nucleotides: 8.

The chain employs TRBV19 and TRBJ2-6, with 11 bases fitting TRBD2. V lost 8 bases to trimming and J lost 4 bases; unmatched junction nucleotides: 10. The CDR3 is made up of 17 amino acids. CDR1 and CDR2 from the germline V gene are LNHDA and SQIVND (reference sequence). The CDR3 DNA follows: TGTGCCAGTGCTAGCGGGGGGTCCTCTCTGGGGGCCAACGTCCTGACTTTC. Translating it yields CASASGGSSLGANVLTF.

This chain uses TRBV19 with TRBJ1-1; TRBD1 is a possible D gene (5 bases). The V and J ends lost 7 bases and 5 bases respectively, with 8 bases between them. CDR1 is LNHDA and CDR2 is SQIVND in the germline V gene (reference sequence). This CDR3 has 11 amino acids. The CDR3, as DNA: TGTGCCAGTATGCGGGGGACTGAAGCTTTCTTT. It translates to CASMRGTEAFF. The whole variable domain, remainder taken from reference TRBV19 and TRBJ1-1, is DGGITQSPKYLFRKEGQNVTLSCEQNLNHDAMYWYRQDPGQGLRLIYYSQIVNDFQKGDIAEGYSVSREKKESFPLTVTSAQKNPTAFYLCASMRGTEAFFGQGTRLTVV.